Listed below are T cell receptor beta chains from one sample, sequenced in a study of blood T cell repertoires in COVID-19. Generated by immunoSEQ multiplex PCR, the TCRdb table keeps only in-frame clones and is missing some. The top ten hold 1.3% to 1.5% of the sample, which has 200,000 to 300,000 clones, approximately 86% seen once. The sample taken for sequencing was peripheral blood. The receptors shown here come from a man older than 75 with acute or convalescent COVID-19. Both conserved end residues are part of each CDR3. The D gene is left open where the match is weak. Clone size is not always given. Where it is, it says once, few, many or a class for expanded clones.

clone_size d_call j_call v_call cdr3_nt cdr3_aa
NA NA TRBJ1-5 TRBV14 TGTGCCAGCAGCCAAACAGGGTGGGGGCAGCCCCAGCATTTT CASSQTGWGQPQHF
NA NA TRBJ1-2 TRBV2 TGTGCCAGCAGCAGAGAGGGGGGGCAGAACTATGGCTACACCTTC CASSREGGQNYGYTF
NA NA TRBJ1-2 TRBV4-3 TGCGCCAGCAGCCAAGATAGGGGCCACTATGGCTACACCTTC CASSQDRGHYGYTF
NA TRBD1 TRBJ2-7 TRBV29-1 TGCAGCGTCCTAACCGGGACAGGGGAGCAGTACTTC CSVLTGTGEQYF
NA NA TRBJ2-5 TRBV19 TGTGCCAGTAGTATGGGGCGGAAAGAGACCCAGTACTTC CASSMGRKETQYF
NA NA TRBJ2-3 TRBV11-2 TGTGCCAGCAGCCTGACGGGTAGCGACACAGATACGCAGTATTTT CASSLTGSDTDTQYF
NA TRBD2 TRBJ2-3 TRBV7-3 TGTGCCAGCAGCTACGGGGGGGAAGCAGATACGCAGTATTTT CASSYGGEADTQYF
few NA TRBJ1-1 TRBV19 TGTGCCAGTAGTATCCAGGGCTTATCGAACACTGAAGCTTTCTTT CASSIQGLSNTEAFF
NA NA TRBJ2-5 TRBV19 TGTGCCAGTAGTACCGACAGCCAAGAGACCCAGTACTTC CASSTDSQETQYF
NA TRBD1 TRBJ2-3 TRBV2 TGTGCCAGCAGATTGGGACAGGGTGGCGCAGATACGCAGTATTTT CASRLGQGGADTQYF
once TRBD1 TRBJ1-2 TRBV5-6 TGTGCCAGCAGCTTGGAACAGGGACAGTTTTTCGGCTACACCTTC CASSLEQGQFFGYTF
NA NA TRBJ1-4 TRBV4-1 TGCGCCAGCAGCCAAGATCATCCCGGGGCTAATGAAAAACTGTTTTTT CASSQDHPGANEKLFF
NA TRBD1 TRBJ1-6 TRBV9 TGTGCCAGCAGCGCCGGAGGGACAGTTAATTCACCCCTCCACTTT CASSAGGTVNSPLHF
NA TRBD2 TRBJ2-7 TRBV10-3 TGTGCCATCAGTGATCCGGGACTAGCGGGGGCGCGATCCTACGAGCAGTACTTC CAISDPGLAGARSYEQYF
NA TRBD1 TRBJ1-4 TRBV19 TGTGCCAGCCGACAGGGTGCTGAAAAACTGTTTTTT CASRQGAEKLFF
NA TRBD1 TRBJ2-1 TRBV6-5 TGTGCCAGCAGTTCGGCCGGGACAGGGAGGAGGAATGAGCAGTTCTTC CASSSAGTGRRNEQFF
NA TRBD1 TRBJ2-5 TRBV14 TGTGCCAGCAGCCAAGAGAACAGGGGACCTCAAGAGACCCAGTACTTC CASSQENRGPQETQYF
NA NA TRBJ1-2 TRBV29-1 TGCAGCGTTTCATTGACGGGGACTAACTATGGCTACACCTTC CSVSLTGTNYGYTF
NA TRBD2 TRBJ2-5 TRBV5-5 TGTGCCAGCAGCGTCGGGACTAGGAAAGAGACCCAGTACTTC CASSVGTRKETQYF
NA NA TRBJ1-1 TRBV15 TGTGCCACCAGCAGAGAGGGCAGGGAGAACACTGAAGCTTTCTTT CATSREGRENTEAFF
NA NA TRBJ2-3 TRBV27 TGTGCCAGCCTAGATACGCAGTATTTT CASLDTQYF
NA TRBD1 TRBJ1-2 TRBV3-1/TRBV3-2 TGTGCCAGCAGCCCCGGGACAGAATACTATGGCTACACCTTC CASSPGTEYYGYTF
few TRBD1 TRBJ1-1 TRBV5-1 TGCGCCAGCAGCTTGGGATTGACAGGGAATATTAACACTGAAGCTTTCTTT CASSLGLTGNINTEAFF
NA TRBD2 TRBJ2-1 TRBV18 TGTGCCAGCTCACCCCGCCTGGGACTAGCGGGGGGTGAGCAGTTCTTC CASSPRLGLAGGEQFF
NA TRBD1 TRBJ1-1 TRBV19 TGTGCCAGCCAAAGACAGGGGGGGAACACTGAAGCTTTCTTT CASQRQGGNTEAFF
NA NA TRBJ2-7 TRBV7-9 TGTGCCAGCAGCTCGGGGACTGTCGAGCAGTACTTC CASSSGTVEQYF
NA TRBD1 TRBJ1-1 TRBV29-1 TGCAGCGTGTTGGACAGGGTGCGTGCTTTCTTT CSVLDRVRAFF
NA NA TRBJ1-1 TRBV6-5 TGTGCCAGCAGGGGCCCTATGAACACTGAAGCTTTCTTT CASRGPMNTEAFF
NA NA TRBJ1-6 TRBV15 TGTGCCACCAGCGACAGGATTAACCATAATTCACCCCTCCACTTT CATSDRINHNSPLHF
NA TRBD1 TRBJ1-2 TRBV29-1 TGCAGCGTTGAAGCGAGGGGGCCATATGGCTACACCTTC CSVEARGPYGYTF
NA TRBD1 TRBJ1-5 TRBV7-6 TGTGCCAGCAGCTTAGGGGGGGACAGGCGCAATCAGCCCCAGCATTTT CASSLGGDRRNQPQHF
NA NA TRBJ2-3 TRBV10-3 TGTGCCATCAGTGCAGGGGTGGGGCCAGATACGCAGTATTTT CAISAGVGPDTQYF
NA TRBD1 TRBJ2-7 TRBV10-1 TGCGCCAGCAGGGACAGGGGGGGCTTCTCCTACGAGCAGTACTTC CASRDRGGFSYEQYF
once TRBD2 TRBJ2-1 TRBV4-2 TGTGCCAGCAGCTCAAGGGAAGGGCTAGCGGGAGTGAATGAGCAGTTCTTC CASSSREGLAGVNEQFF
NA TRBD1 TRBJ1-6 TRBV7-2 TGTGCCAGCAGCTTAGAGGGACAGCCCTATAATTCACCCCTCCACTTT CASSLEGQPYNSPLHF
NA NA TRBJ1-1 TRBV19 TGTGCCAGTAGTACAACAGTGAACACTGAAGCTTTCTTT CASSTTVNTEAFF
NA NA TRBJ2-1 TRBV7-7 TGTGCCAGCAGCTTCTCACAGAACAATGAGCAGTTCTTC CASSFSQNNEQFF
NA NA TRBJ2-1 TRBV27 TGTGCCAGCAGTGGACAGTTTTCCAATGAGCAGTTCTTC CASSGQFSNEQFF
NA NA TRBJ2-1 TRBV11-3 TGTGCCAGCAGCTTCGGCGGGACCAACTACAATGAGCAGTTCTTC CASSFGGTNYNEQFF
NA NA TRBJ2-5 TRBV14 TGTGCCAGCAGCCAAGAACTGTACCAAGAGACCCAGTACTTC CASSQELYQETQYF
NA TRBD1 TRBJ1-3 TRBV5-1 TGCGCCAGCAGCCGTCGACAGGGTTCAAACGGAAACACCATATATTTT CASSRRQGSNGNTIYF
NA TRBD1 TRBJ2-7 TRBV6-6 TGTGCCAGCGTTTCGCCGGGACAGGGGGCTTACGAGCAGTACTTC CASVSPGQGAYEQYF
NA NA TRBJ2-7 TRBV4-1 TGCGCCAGCAGCTCAACCACCGGGACACCTCGCTACGAGCAGTACTTC CASSSTTGTPRYEQYF
NA TRBD2 TRBJ2-7 TRBV19 TGTGCCAGTAATAGGGGGACTAGCGGATCCTACGAGCAGTACTTC CASNRGTSGSYEQYF
NA NA TRBJ1-2 TRBV28 TGTGCCAGCAGATCTACTGACAGGTTCTATGGCTACACCTTC CASRSTDRFYGYTF
NA TRBD1 TRBJ2-1 TRBV5-1 TGCGCCAGCAGCTTGACAGGGGCCCTTGGGGATGAGCAGTTCTTC CASSLTGALGDEQFF
few NA TRBJ1-6 TRBV5-1 TGCGCCAGCGGGGAGGGCTCCTATAATTCACCCCTCCACTTT CASGEGSYNSPLHF
NA TRBD1 TRBJ1-5 TRBV19 TGTGCCAGTGGGGACAGGGTGGGCAATCAGCCCCAGCATTTT CASGDRVGNQPQHF
NA NA TRBJ1-5 TRBV19 TGTGCCAGTAGGGACAGATATAGCAATCAGCCCCAGCATTTT CASRDRYSNQPQHF
NA NA TRBJ1-5 TRBV3-1/TRBV3-2 TGTGCCAGCAGCCGGTCAGGGGATCAGCCCCAGCATTTT CASSRSGDQPQHF
NA TRBD1 TRBJ1-5 TRBV27 TGTGCCAGCAGTTTAACGGGACAGGCTCAAATTAGCAATCAGCCCCAGCATTTT CASSLTGQAQISNQPQHF
NA NA TRBJ1-2 TRBV9 TGTGCCAGCAGCGTAGTGGCGGATGGTAACTATGGCTACACCTTC CASSVVADGNYGYTF
NA TRBD2 TRBJ2-3 TRBV19 TGTGCCAGTAGTCGGAGGCCCGGGGGGACTAGCAGACCGACAGATACGCAGTATTTT CASSRRPGGTSRPTDTQYF
NA TRBD1 TRBJ2-2 TRBV3-1/TRBV3-2 TGTGCCAGCAGCCAAGATTCGGGCGGGACAGGGGGCACCGGGGAGCTGTTTTTT CASSQDSGGTGGTGELFF
NA NA TRBJ1-1 TRBV10-3 TGTGCCATTGCGACAGAGATGAACACTGAAGCTTTCTTT CAIATEMNTEAFF